At least ten counts were recorded for the clone carrying this T cell receptor beta chain. Its target is unknown. The CDR3 spans 14 residues. Trimming cost V 6 bases and J 9 bases, with 20 bases left between them. The germline CDR1 and CDR2 sequences are MNHEY and SVGEGT. The data were taken from a study of human T cells and chemical hapten exposure. Notes on the study in general: Counts of expanded TCRs at PT1 were positively correlated with patch test score.

Noted time point: pre-sensitization, week 0. Treatment in this sample: therapeutic diphenylcyclopropenone sensitization with weekly scalp DPC. TCRdb re-called the RACE reads with MiXCR, one entry per CDR3 protein. The data contain 200,000 to 300,000 distinct CDR3 sequences, 8.6% of them singletons. Material: whole blood, obtained in connection with sensitization to the hapten diphenylcyclopropenone (DPC). This rearrangement joins TRBV6-2 or TRBV6-3 to TRBJ1-2, with D unresolved. This TCR was recovered from a woman between 40 and 50 years old with alopecia areata. Some clones in this sample may be carry-over from other donors' samples. The CDR3 sequence: CASRSLDTGPSYTF. CDR3 bases: TGTGCCAGCAGATCACTCGACACGGGTCCGAGCTACACCTTC.